One and the same sample provided the 14 T cell receptor beta chains below, sequenced in a study of neurological immune-mediated disorders. One entry per CDR3 protein, called by TCRdb with MiXCR from the 5' RACE reads. The table records tens of thousands of distinct CDR3 sequences, 2.5% of them present only once. Input material: PBMCs. Source of these receptors: a woman aged 50 to 60 with multiple sclerosis.

This clonotype was observed at least ten times. V and J are TRBV7-3 and TRBJ2-1; D perhaps matches TRBD1 (6 bases). The CDR3 loop spans 12 amino acids. The germline CDR1 and CDR2 sequences are SGHTA and FQGTGA. Trimming removed 9 bases at V and 8 bases at J, with 14 bases between. CDR3 amino acids: CASSTGYHEQFF. As DNA, the CDR3 is TGTGCCAGTAGCACAGGGTATCATGAGCAGTTCTTC.

This clonotype was observed many times. This chain joins TRBV20-1 and TRBJ2-3; the D is unclear. The CDR3 totals 14 residues. Deletions cut 4 bases from V and 0 bases from J, with 11 bases between. The germline V gene encodes CDR1 DFQATT and CDR2 SNEGSKA (reference sequence). The CDR3 loop is CSAIISASTDTQYF. CDR3 nucleotide sequence: TGCAGTGCTATTATTTCAGCTAGCACAGATACGCAGTATTTT.

This clonotype was counted ten times or more. This chain uses TRBV9 with TRBJ2-2; D gene unclear. Germline V gene lookup returns CDR1 SGDLS and CDR2 YYNGEE. Trimming pared 2 bases from V and 6 bases from J, leaving 14 bases between. The length of the CDR3 is 15 residues. The CDR3 DNA reads TGTGCCAGCAGCGTCTCGTCACTCCGCGCCGGGGAGCTGTTTTTT. It specifies CASSVSSLRAGELFF. The variable domain in full, with the rest retrieved from reference TRBV9 and TRBJ2-2, is DSGVTQTPKHLITATGQRVTLRCSPRSGDLSVYWYQQSLDQGLQFLIQYYNGEERAKGNILERFSAQQFPDLHSELNLSSLELGDSALYFCASSVSSLRAGELFFGEGSRLTVL.

This clonotype was counted only a few times. This chain links TRBV6-2 or TRBV6-3 with TRBJ1-5, with 7 nucleotides matching TRBD1. This CDR3 is built from 14 residues. Germline CDR1 and CDR2: MNHEY and SVGEGT. V lost 2 bases, J lost 8 bases, and 6 bases stayed unmatched. The CDR3 nucleotides are TGTGCCAGCAGTTACGTACAGGGGAGAGAGCCCCAGCATTTT. Translated, it gives CASSYVQGREPQHF.

This clonotype came up many times. The genes are TRBV12-3 or TRBV12-4 and TRBJ2-3; possible D gene TRBD2, 6 bases. The CDR3 length is 16 residues. V lost 3 bases and J lost 1, with 14 bases in between. Here the CDR3 DNA reads TGTGCCAGCAGTTTTTACGGGAAGCGGGGCACAGATACGCAGTATTTT. As protein: CASSFYGKRGTDTQYF.

The table lists this clonotype with many counts. The chain carries TRBV10-3 and TRBJ2-7, with 11 bases that match TRBD2. J gave up 0 bases and V 11 bases, and 6 bases lay outside the gene matches. The germline CDR1 and CDR2 sequences are ENHRY and SYGVKD. There are 14 residues in the CDR3. The CDR3 protein is CASRTSGFSYEQYF. The CDR3 coding sequence is TGTGCCTCCCGGACTAGCGGGTTCTCCTACGAGCAGTACTTC.

This clonotype was detected many times. The rearrangement joins TRBV7-9 to TRBJ1-2; no clear D gene. Germline loops: CDR1 SEHNR, CDR2 FQNEAQ (reference sequence). This CDR3 comprises 13 residues. V dropped 0 bases and J dropped 4 bases, with 6 bases sitting between them. CDR3 in amino acids: CASSLATRYGYTF. The CDR3 DNA reads TGTGCCAGCAGCTTAGCGACACGCTATGGCTACACCTTC.

This clonotype was observed at least ten times. The chain recombines TRBV20-1 with TRBJ1-5; 9 nucleotides agree with TRBD1. CDR1 is DFQATT and CDR2 is SNEGSKA in the germline V gene (reference sequence). This CDR3 comprises 13 residues. V shed 5 bases and J 2 bases; nucleotides not matched to a gene: 1. CDR3 sequence reads: CSARTGGNQPQHF. In DNA, the CDR3 is TGCAGTGCTCGGACAGGGGGCAATCAGCCCCAGCATTTT.

Judged by abundance, this clonotype is medium-sized. The CDR3 region is CSASPTATGHIQYF. The DNA for the CDR3 is TGCAGTGCTAGCCCGACCGCGACCGGGCACATTCAGTACTTC. The rearrangement uses TRBV20-1 and TRBJ2-4; the D is unclear. The V gene lost 3 bases and the J gene lost 8 bases, with 17 bases spanning the gap. CDR3 length: 14 residues. The germline V gene has CDR1 DFQATT and CDR2 SNEGSKA (reference sequence).

This clonotype was seen ten or more times. V is TRBV5-1 and J is TRBJ1-1; TRBD1 might be the D (6 bases). CDR1 SGHRS and CDR2 YFSETQ come from the germline V gene. V was shortened by 5 bases and J by 3 bases, with 11 bases between the two germline ends. The CDR3 runs 13 residues. The CDR3 loop is CASRQDRDTEAFF. CDR3 in DNA: TGCGCCAGCAGACAGGACAGAGACACTGAAGCTTTCTTT. The full variable domain, rest sourced from reference TRBV5-1 and TRBJ1-1, is KAGVTQTPRYLIKTRGQQVTLSCSPISGHRSVSWYQQTPGQGLQFLFEYFSETQRNKGNFPGRFSGRQFSNSRSEMNVSTLELGDSALYLCASRQDRDTEAFFGQGTRLTVV.

This clonotype was detected ten times or more. The rearrangement joins TRBV29-1 to TRBJ1-1; 8 bases agree with TRBD1. V lost 6 bases, J lost 0 bases, and 6 bases stayed unmatched. This CDR3 contains 14 residues. CDR1 and CDR2 (germline): SQVTM, ANQGSEA. The chain's CDR3 is CSVDRDRMNTEAFF. CDR3 coding DNA: TGCAGCGTCGACCGGGACAGGATGAACACTGAAGCTTTCTTT.

The sample holds a few counts of this clonotype. The chain carries TRBV24-1 and TRBJ2-7; D uncertain. Germline values: CDR1 KGHDR, CDR2 SFDVKD. This CDR3 has 16 residues. Between the trimmed V and J ends, which lost 1 base and 4 bases, there was a span of 16 bases. CDR3 sequence reads: CATSDFMETRPYEQYF. The DNA for the CDR3 is TGTGCCACCAGTGATTTCATGGAAACAAGACCTTACGAGCAGTACTTC.

This clonotype was seen ten or more times. The gene calls are TRBV4-3 and TRBJ2-4; no reliable D call. CDR3 size: 13 residues. Trimming cost V 0 bases and J 9 bases, with 9 bases left between them. Per germline, CDR1 LGHNA and CDR2 YSLEER. The CDR3 protein is CASSQDMSGIQYF. The CDR3 DNA follows: TGCGCCAGCAGCCAAGATATGTCGGGCATTCAGTACTTC.

In this sample, this clonotype turned up many times. The chain recombines TRBV5-1 with TRBJ2-1, with TRBD2 matching over 10 bases. The germline gives CDR1 SGHRS, CDR2 YFSETQ. This CDR3 is 15 amino acids long. V lost 2 bases to trimming and J lost 7 bases; unmatched junction nucleotides: 6. The CDR3 bases are TGCGCCAGCAGCTTACCCACTAGCGGGACGAATGAGCAGTTCTTC. This gives the protein CASSLPTSGTNEQFF.